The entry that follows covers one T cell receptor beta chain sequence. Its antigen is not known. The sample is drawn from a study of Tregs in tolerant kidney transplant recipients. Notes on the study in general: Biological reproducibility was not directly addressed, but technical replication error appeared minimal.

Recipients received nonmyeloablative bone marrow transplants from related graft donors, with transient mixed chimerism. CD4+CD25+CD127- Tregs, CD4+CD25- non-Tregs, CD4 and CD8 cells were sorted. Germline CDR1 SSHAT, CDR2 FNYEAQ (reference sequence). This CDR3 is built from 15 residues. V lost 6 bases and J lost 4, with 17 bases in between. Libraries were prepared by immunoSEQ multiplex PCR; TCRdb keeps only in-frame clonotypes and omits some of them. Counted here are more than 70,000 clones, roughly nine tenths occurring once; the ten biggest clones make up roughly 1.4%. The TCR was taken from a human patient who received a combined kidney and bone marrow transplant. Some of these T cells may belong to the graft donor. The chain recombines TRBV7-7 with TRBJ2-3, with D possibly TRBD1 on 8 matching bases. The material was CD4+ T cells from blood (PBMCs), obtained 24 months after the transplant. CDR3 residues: CASSPGQAGADTQYF. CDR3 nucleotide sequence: TGTGCCAGCAGTCCGGGACAGGCGGGGGCAGATACGCAGTATTTT.